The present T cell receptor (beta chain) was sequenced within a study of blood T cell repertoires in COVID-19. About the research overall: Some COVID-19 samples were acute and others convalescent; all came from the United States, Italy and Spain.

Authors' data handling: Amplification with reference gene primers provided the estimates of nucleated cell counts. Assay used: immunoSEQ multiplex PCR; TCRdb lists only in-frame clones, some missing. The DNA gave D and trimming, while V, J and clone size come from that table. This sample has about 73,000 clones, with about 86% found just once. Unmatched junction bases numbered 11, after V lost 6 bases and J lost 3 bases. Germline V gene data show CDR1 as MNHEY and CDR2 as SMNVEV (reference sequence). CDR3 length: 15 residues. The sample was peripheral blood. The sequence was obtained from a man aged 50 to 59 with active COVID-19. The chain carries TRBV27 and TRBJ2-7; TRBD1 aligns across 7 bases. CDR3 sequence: CASRRSLQGNYEQYF. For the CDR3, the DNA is TGTGCCAGCAGGCGCTCATTACAGGGGAACTACGAGCAGTACTTC.